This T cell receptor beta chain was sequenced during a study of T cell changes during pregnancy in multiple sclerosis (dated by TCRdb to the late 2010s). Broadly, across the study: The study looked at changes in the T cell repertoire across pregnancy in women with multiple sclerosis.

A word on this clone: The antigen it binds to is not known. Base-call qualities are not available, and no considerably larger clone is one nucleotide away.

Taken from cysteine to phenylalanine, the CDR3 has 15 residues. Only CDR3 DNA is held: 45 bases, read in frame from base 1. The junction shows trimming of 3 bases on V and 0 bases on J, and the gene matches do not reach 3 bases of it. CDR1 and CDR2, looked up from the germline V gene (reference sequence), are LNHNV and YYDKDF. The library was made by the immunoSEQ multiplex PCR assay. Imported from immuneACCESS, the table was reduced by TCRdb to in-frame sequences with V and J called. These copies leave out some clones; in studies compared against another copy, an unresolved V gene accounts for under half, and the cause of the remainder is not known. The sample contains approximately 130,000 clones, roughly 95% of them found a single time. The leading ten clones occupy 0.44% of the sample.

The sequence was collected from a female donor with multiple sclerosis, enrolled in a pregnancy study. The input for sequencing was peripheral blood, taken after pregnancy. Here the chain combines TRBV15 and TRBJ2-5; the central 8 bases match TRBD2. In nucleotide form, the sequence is TGTGCCACCAGCAGGGAGCGGGGGTACCAAGAGACCCAGTACTTC. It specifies CATSRERGYQETQYF.